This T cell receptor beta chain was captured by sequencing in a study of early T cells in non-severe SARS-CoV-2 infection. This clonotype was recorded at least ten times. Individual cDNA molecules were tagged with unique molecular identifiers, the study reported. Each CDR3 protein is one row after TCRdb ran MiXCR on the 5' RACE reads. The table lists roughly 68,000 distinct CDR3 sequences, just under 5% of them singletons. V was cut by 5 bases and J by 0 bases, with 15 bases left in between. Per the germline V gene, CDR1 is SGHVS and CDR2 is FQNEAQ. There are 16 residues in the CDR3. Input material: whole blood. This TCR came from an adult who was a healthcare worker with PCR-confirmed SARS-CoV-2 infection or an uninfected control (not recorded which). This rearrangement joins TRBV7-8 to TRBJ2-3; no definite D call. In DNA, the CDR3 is TGTGCCAGCAGCCCGACATCAACTACTAGCACAGATACGCAGTATTTT. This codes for CASSPTSTTSTDTQYF.